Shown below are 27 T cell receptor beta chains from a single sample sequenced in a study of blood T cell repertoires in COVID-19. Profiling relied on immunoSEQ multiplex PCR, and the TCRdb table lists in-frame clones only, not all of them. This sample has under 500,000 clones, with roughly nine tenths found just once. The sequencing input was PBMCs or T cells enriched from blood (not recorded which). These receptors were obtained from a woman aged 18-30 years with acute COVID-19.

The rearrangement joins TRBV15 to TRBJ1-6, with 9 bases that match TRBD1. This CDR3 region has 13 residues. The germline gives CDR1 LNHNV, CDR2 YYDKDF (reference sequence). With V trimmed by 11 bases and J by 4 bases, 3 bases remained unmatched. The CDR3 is CAGGTGYNSPLHF. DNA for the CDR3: TGTGCCGGGGGGACAGGGTATAATTCACCCCTCCACTTT.

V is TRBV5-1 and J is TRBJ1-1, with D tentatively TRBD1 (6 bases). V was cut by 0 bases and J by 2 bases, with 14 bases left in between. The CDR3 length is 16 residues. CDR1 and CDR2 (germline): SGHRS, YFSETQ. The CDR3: CASSLAYRVGNTEAFF. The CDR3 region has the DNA TGCGCCAGCAGCTTGGCCTACAGGGTCGGAAACACTGAAGCTTTCTTT.

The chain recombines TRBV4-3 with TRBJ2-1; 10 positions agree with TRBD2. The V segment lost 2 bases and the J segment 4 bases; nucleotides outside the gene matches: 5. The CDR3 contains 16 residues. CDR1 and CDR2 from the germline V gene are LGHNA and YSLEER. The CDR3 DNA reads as TGCGCCAGCAGCCAATCGCTAGCGGGAGTGTACAATGAGCAGTTCTTC. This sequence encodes CASSQSLAGVYNEQFF.

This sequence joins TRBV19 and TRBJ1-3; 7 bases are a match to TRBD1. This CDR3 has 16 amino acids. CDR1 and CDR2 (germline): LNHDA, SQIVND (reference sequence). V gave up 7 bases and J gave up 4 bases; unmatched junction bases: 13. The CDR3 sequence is CASNLGPRTGGNTIYF. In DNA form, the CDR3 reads TGTGCCAGTAATTTAGGGCCGAGGACAGGCGGAAACACCATATATTTT.

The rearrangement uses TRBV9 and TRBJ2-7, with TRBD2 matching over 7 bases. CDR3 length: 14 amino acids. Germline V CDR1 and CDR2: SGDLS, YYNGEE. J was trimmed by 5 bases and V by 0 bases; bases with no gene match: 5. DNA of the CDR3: TGTGCCAGCAGCGTAGGGGACTATGGGGACGAGCAGTACTTC. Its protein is CASSVGDYGDEQYF.

The CDR3: CASSSGLIDTQYF. The CDR3 DNA reads TGTGCCAGCAGCTCGGGACTAATTGATACGCAGTATTTT. This rearrangement joins TRBV7-2 to TRBJ2-3; 7 bases line up with TRBD2. After removal of 4 bases from V and 6 bases from J, the junction contained 4 bases not matched to a gene. Germline V lookup: CDR1 SGHTA, CDR2 FQGNSA. The CDR3 has 13 residues. The variable domain in full, with the rest retrieved from reference TRBV7-2 and TRBJ2-3, is GAGVSQSPSNKVTEKGKDVELRCDPISGHTALYWYRQSLGQGLEFLIYFQGNSAPDKSGLPSDRFSAERTGGSVSTLTIQRTQQEDSAVYLCASSSGLIDTQYFGPGTRLTVL.

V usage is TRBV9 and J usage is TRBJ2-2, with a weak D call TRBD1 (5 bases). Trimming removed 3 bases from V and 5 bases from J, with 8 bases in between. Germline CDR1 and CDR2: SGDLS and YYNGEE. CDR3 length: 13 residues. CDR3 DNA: TGTGCCAGCAGCGCAGGGTATACCGGGGAGCTGTTTTTT. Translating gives CASSAGYTGELFF. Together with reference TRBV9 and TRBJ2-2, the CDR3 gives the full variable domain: DSGVTQTPKHLITATGQRVTLRCSPRSGDLSVYWYQQSLDQGLQFLIQYYNGEERAKGNILERFSAQQFPDLHSELNLSSLELGDSALYFCASSAGYTGELFFGEGSRLTVL.

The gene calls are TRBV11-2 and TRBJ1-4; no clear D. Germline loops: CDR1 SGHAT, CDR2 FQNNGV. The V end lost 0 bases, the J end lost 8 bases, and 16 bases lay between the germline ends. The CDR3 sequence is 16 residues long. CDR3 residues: CASSLDIPNSSEKLFF. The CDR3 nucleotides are TGTGCCAGCAGCTTAGATATCCCGAATTCGAGCGAAAAACTGTTTTTT.

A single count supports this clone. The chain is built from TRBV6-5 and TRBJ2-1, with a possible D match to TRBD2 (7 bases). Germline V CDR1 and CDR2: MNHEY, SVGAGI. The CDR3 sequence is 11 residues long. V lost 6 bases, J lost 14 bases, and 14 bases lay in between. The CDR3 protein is CASRKGGGEFF. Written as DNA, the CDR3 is TGTGCCAGCAGAAAGGGGGGGGGAGAGTTCTTC.

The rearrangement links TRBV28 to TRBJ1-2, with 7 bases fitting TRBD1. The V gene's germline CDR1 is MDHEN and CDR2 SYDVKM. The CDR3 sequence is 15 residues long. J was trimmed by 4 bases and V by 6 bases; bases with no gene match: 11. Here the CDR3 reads CASSPPDRPVYGYTF. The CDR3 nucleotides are TGTGCCAGCAGCCCTCCGGACAGGCCCGTCTATGGCTACACCTTC.

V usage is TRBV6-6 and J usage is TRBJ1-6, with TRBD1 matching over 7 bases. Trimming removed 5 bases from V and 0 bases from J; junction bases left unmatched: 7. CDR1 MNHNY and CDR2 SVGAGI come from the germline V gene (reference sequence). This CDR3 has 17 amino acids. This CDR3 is CASSPRDSSSYNSPLHF. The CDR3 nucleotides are TGTGCCAGCAGTCCCCGGGACAGCAGCTCCTATAATTCACCCCTCCACTTT.

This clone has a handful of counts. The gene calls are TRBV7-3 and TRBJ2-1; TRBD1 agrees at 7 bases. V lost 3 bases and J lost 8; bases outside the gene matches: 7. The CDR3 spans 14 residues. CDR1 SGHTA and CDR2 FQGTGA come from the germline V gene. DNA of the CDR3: TGTGCCAGCAGCTTCGGGACAGCCTGGGATGAGCAGTTCTTC. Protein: CASSFGTAWDEQFF.

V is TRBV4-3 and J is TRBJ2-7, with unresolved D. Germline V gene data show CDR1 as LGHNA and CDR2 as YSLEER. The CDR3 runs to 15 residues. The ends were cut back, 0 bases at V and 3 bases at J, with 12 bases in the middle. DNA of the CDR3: TGCGCCAGCAGCCAAGACGGGTCTTTGGGCTACGAGCAGTACTTC. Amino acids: CASSQDGSLGYEQYF.

The CDR3 nucleotides read TGTGCCAGCAGCCGGGGGGAAAATACCTTGAGCAATCAGCCCCAGCATTTT. This sequence encodes CASSRGENTLSNQPQHF. The chain recombines TRBV6-2 or TRBV6-3 with TRBJ1-5; the D gene is possibly TRBD1 (5 bases). Germline V gives CDR1 MNHEY, CDR2 SVGEGT. Trimming shortened V by 6 bases and J by 1 base, and 19 bases separated the two germline ends. The length of the CDR3 is 17 residues.

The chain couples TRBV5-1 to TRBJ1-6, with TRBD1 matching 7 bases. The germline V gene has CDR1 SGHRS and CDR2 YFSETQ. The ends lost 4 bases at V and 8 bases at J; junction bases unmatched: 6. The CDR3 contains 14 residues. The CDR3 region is CASSGGTDDSPLHF. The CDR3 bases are TGCGCCAGCAGCGGAGGGACAGATGATTCACCCCTCCACTTT.

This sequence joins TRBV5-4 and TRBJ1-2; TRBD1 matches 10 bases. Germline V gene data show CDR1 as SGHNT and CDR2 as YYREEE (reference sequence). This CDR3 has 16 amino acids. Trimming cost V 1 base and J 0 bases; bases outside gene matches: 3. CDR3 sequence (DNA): TGTGCCAGCAGCTTGAGAGGACAGGGGGCTAACTATGGCTACACCTTC. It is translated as CASSLRGQGANYGYTF.

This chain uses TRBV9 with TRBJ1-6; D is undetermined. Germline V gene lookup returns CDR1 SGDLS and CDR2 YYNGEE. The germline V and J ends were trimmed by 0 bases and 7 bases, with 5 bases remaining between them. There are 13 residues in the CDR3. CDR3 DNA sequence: TGTGCCAGCAGCGTAGGAGGAAATTCACCCCTCCACTTT. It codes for CASSVGGNSPLHF. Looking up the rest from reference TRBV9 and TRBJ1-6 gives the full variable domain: DSGVTQTPKHLITATGQRVTLRCSPRSGDLSVYWYQQSLDQGLQFLIQYYNGEERAKGNILERFSAQQFPDLHSELNLSSLELGDSALYFCASSVGGNSPLHFGNGTRLTVT.

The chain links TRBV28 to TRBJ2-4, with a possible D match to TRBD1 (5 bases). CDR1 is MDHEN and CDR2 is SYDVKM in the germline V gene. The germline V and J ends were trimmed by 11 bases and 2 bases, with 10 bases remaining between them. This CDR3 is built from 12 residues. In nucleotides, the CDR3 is TGTGCCTGTCCAGGGACCAAAAACATTCAGTACTTC. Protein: CACPGTKNIQYF.

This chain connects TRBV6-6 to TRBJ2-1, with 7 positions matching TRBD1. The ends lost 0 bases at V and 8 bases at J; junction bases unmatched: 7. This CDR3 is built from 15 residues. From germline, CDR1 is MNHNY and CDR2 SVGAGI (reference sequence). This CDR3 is CASSYSIDRVHEQFF. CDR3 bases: TGTGCCAGCAGTTACTCGATAGACAGGGTACATGAGCAGTTCTTC.

Here the CDR3 reads CASRLGGEQYF. CDR3 DNA sequence: TGTGCCAGCAGACTAGGTGGCGAGCAGTACTTC. The V gene is TRBV27, the J gene TRBJ2-7; D may be TRBD2 (5 bases). Germline loops: CDR1 MNHEY, CDR2 SMNVEV (reference sequence). V lost 6 bases and J 6 bases, leaving 9 bases between the germline ends. This CDR3 is 11 amino acids long.

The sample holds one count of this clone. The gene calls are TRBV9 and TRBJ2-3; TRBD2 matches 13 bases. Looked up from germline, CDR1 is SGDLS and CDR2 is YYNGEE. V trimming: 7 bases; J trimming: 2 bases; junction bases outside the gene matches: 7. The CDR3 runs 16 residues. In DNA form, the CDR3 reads TGTGCCAGCGGCGCCGGGACTAGCGGGGACACAGATACGCAGTATTTT. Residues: CASGAGTSGDTDTQYF.

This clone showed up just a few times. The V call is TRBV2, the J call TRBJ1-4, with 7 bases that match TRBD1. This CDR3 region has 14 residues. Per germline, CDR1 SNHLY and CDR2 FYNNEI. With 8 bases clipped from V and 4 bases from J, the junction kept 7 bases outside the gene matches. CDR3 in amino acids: CASRRGPSNEKLFF. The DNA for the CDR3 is TGTGCCAGCCGAAGGGGGCCCAGTAATGAAAAACTGTTTTTT.

The CDR3 region is CASSLGEDYGYTF. The CDR3 bases are TGCGCCAGCAGTTTAGGGGAGGACTATGGCTACACCTTC. The V gene is TRBV5-1, the J gene TRBJ1-2, with D perhaps TRBD1 (5 bases). V lost 5 bases and J 3 bases, leaving 11 bases between the germline ends. The CDR3 covers 13 residues. The germline V gene encodes CDR1 SGHRS and CDR2 YFSETQ.

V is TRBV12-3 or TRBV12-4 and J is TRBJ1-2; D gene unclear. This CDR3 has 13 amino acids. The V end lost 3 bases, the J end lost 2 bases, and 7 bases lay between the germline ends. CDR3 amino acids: CASSLAGNYGYTF. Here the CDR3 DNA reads TGTGCCAGCAGTTTGGCCGGGAACTATGGCTACACCTTC.

The CDR3 nucleotides are TGTGCCAGCACGTCAGGGATTAACTATGGCTACACCTTC. It codes for CASTSGINYGYTF. The chain employs TRBV6-5 and TRBJ1-2; TRBD1 might be the D (5 bases). There are 13 residues in the CDR3. Germline CDR1 MNHEY, CDR2 SVGAGI. Trimming took 7 bases from V and 1 from J, leaving 10 bases between them.

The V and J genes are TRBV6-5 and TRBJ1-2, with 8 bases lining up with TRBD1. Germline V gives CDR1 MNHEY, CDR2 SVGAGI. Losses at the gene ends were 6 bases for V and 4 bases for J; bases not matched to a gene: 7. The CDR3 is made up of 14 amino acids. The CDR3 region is CASRRNTGGYGYTF. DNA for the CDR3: TGTGCCAGCAGGCGCAATACAGGGGGCTATGGCTACACCTTC.

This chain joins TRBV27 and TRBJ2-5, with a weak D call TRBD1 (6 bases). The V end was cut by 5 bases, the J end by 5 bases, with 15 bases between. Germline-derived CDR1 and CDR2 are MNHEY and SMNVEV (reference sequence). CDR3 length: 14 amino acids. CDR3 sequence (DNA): TGTGCCAGCAGTGAACAGGGTAGGGGGGAGACCCAGTACTTC. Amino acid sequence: CASSEQGRGETQYF.